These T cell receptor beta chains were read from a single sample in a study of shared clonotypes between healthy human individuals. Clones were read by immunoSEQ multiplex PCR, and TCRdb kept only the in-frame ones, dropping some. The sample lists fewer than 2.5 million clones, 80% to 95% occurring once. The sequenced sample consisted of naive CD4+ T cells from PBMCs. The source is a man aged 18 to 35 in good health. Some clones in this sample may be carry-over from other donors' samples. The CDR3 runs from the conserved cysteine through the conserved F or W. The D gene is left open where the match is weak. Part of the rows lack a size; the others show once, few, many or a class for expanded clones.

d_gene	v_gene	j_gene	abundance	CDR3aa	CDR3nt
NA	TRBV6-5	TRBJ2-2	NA	CASSYSIPHITGELFF	TGTGCCAGCAGTTACTCGATCCCCCACATCACCGGGGAGCTGTTTTTT
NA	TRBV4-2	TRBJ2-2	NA	CASSQRQRMNTGELFF	TGTGCCAGCAGCCAACGGCAGAGAATGAACACCGGGGAGCTGTTTTTT
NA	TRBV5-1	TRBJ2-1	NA	CASSLGSGNEQFF	TGCGCCAGCAGCTTGGGTAGCGGCAATGAGCAGTTCTTC
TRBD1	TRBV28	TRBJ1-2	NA	CASRSTGASSDGYTF	TGTGCCAGCAGATCGACAGGGGCATCGTCGGATGGCTACACCTTC
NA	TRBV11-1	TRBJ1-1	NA	CASSSGRNTEAFF	TGTGCCAGCAGCTCTGGGAGGAACACTGAAGCTTTCTTT
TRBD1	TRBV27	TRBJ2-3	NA	CASSLGQGADTQYF	TGTGCCAGCAGTTTAGGTCAGGGGGCAGATACGCAGTATTTT
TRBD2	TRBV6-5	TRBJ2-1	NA	CASSQRGGQFF	TGTGCCAGCAGCCAGCGGGGCGGGCAGTTCTTC
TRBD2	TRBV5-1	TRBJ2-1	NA	CASSLDLASGSARLNEQFF	TGCGCCAGCAGCTTGGATTTGGCTAGCGGGAGTGCCCGGTTGAATGAGCAGTTCTTC
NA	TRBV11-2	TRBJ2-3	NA	CASSLRTGTDTQYF	TGTGCCAGCAGCTTACGCACCGGAACTGATACGCAGTATTTT
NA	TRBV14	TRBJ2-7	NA	CASARGVEYEQYF	TGTGCCAGCGCAAGGGGGGTCGAGTACGAGCAGTACTTC
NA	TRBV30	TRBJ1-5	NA	CAWSSGMGGNQPQHF	TGTGCCTGGAGTTCCGGGATGGGAGGCAATCAGCCCCAGCATTTT
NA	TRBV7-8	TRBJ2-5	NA	CASSLLRDRGETQYF	TGTGCCAGCAGCTTATTACGGGATCGAGGAGAGACCCAGTACTTC
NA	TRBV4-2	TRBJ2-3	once	CASSQERKRTYTDTQYF	TGTGCCAGCAGCCAAGAACGGAAGCGGACTTACACAGATACGCAGTATTTT
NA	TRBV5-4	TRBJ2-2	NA	CASSVSGLRTTGELFF	TGTGCCAGCAGCGTCTCTGGACTCCGGACGACCGGGGAGCTGTTTTTT
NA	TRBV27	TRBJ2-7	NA	CASSFQRRGYYEQYF	TGTGCCAGCAGTTTCCAGCGCAGGGGTTACTACGAGCAGTACTTC
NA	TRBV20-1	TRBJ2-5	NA	CSQGRETQYF	TGCAGCCAGGGCAGAGAGACCCAGTACTTC
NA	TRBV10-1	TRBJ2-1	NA	CASSIGGVAINEQFF	TGCGCCAGCAGTATAGGAGGGGTGGCAATCAATGAGCAGTTCTTC
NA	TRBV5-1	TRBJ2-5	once	CASRDTSTETQYF	TGCGCCAGCAGAGATACTAGTACAGAGACCCAGTACTTC
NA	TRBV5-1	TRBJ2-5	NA	CASSPQAGPILQETQYF	TGCGCCAGCAGCCCCCAAGCGGGTCCCATCCTCCAAGAGACCCAGTACTTC
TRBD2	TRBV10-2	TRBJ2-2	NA	CATDTLAGGGTGELFF	TGCGCCACCGACACTCTAGCGGGAGGCGGCACCGGGGAGCTGTTTTTT
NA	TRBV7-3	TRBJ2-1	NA	CASSLTPQFSNEQFF	TGTGCCAGCAGCTTAACCCCCCAGTTCTCTAATGAGCAGTTCTTC
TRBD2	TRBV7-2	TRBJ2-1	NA	CASSPIAGAQSYNEQFF	TGTGCCAGCAGCCCTATCGCGGGAGCACAATCCTACAATGAGCAGTTCTTC
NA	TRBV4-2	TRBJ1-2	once	CASSSGSGRYGYTF	TGTGCCAGCAGCAGCGGGTCGGGTCGGTATGGCTACACCTTC
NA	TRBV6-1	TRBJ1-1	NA	CASRAGTLNTEAFF	TGTGCCAGCAGGGCCGGGACACTGAACACTGAAGCTTTCTTT
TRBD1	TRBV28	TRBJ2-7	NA	CASSSPGTGSYEQYF	TGTGCCAGCAGTTCCCCCGGGACAGGGTCCTACGAGCAGTACTTC
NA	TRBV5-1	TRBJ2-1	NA	CASRRDRSYNEQFF	TGCGCCAGCAGGAGGGATCGCTCCTACAATGAGCAGTTCTTC
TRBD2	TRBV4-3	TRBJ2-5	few	CASSLAGGRRGETQYF	TGCGCCAGCAGCCTAGCGGGAGGGCGGAGGGGCGAGACCCAGTACTTC
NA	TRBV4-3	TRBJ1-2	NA	CASSQGRANYGYTF	TGCGCCAGCAGCCAAGGGAGGGCCAACTATGGCTACACCTTC
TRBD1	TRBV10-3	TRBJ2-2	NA	CAISVSGGAGTGELFF	TGTGCCATCAGTGTTTCAGGGGGCGCGGGGACCGGGGAGCTGTTTTTT
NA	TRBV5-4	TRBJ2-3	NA	CASSQETSRMGAQYF	TGTGCCAGCAGCCAGGAAACATCCAGGATGGGTGCGCAGTATTTT
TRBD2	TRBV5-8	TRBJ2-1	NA	CASSSGLAVTEQFF	TGTGCCAGCAGCTCGGGACTAGCGGTCACTGAGCAGTTCTTC
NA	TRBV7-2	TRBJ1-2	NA	CASSLSVGHRYGYTF	TGTGCCAGCAGCCTTTCGGTAGGACATCGATATGGCTACACCTTC
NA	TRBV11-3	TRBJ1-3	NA	CASSPGSGNTIYF	TGTGCCAGCAGCCCGGGCTCTGGAAACACCATATATTTT
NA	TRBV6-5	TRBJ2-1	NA	CASSSLGVQPLHEQFF	TGTGCCAGCAGTTCCCTGGGGGTCCAACCGCTCCATGAGCAGTTCTTC
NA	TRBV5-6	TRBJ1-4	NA	CASSSPGTTNEKLFF	TGTGCCAGCAGCTCCCCCGGGACAACTAATGAAAAACTGTTTTTT
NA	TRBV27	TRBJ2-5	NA	CASSSHRGRGPYQETQYF	TGTGCCAGCAGTTCCCATCGGGGACGGGGACCGTACCAAGAGACCCAGTACTTC
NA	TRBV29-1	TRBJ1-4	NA	CSVLLTGALNEKLFF	TGCAGCGTTTTATTGACGGGAGCTCTTAATGAAAAACTGTTTTTT